These T cell receptor beta chains were read from a single sample in a study of early T cells in non-severe SARS-CoV-2 infection. TCRdb reprocessed the 5' RACE reads via MiXCR and lists one record per CDR3 protein. Here the sample spans approximately 70,000 distinct CDR3 sequences, roughly 4.7% being singletons. The specimen comprised whole blood, sampled at baseline. Receptors originate from an adult who was a healthcare worker with PCR-confirmed SARS-CoV-2 infection or an uninfected control (not recorded which). CDR3s include the opening cysteine and the closing phenylalanine or tryptophan. The order of the fields is J gene, V gene, D gene, clone size, CDR3 protein, CDR3 DNA. The D gene is left open where the match is weak. Not all rows give a size; the values are once, few, many and, for expanded clones, a class.

j_gene: TRBJ2-7
v_gene: TRBV6-5
d_gene: -
abundance: many
CDR3aa: CAATGSGGVYEQYF
CDR3nt: TGTGCCGCCACCGGGTCGGGGGGCGTCTACGAGCAGTACTTC

j_gene: TRBJ2-7
v_gene: TRBV18
d_gene: TRBD2
abundance: -
CDR3aa: CASSGGGTTSYEQYF
CDR3nt: TGTGCCAGCTCCGGTGGGGGGACTACCTCCTACGAGCAGTACTTC

j_gene: TRBJ1-4
v_gene: TRBV29-1
d_gene: -
abundance: many
CDR3aa: CSVAGLYREKLFF
CDR3nt: TGCAGCGTTGCCGGCCTTTATAGGGAAAAACTGTTTTTT

j_gene: TRBJ2-7
v_gene: TRBV12-3/TRBV12-4
d_gene: TRBD1
abundance: many
CDR3aa: CASSRTGGGNYEQYF
CDR3nt: TGTGCCAGCAGCCGGACAGGGGGCGGTAATTACGAGCAGTACTTC

j_gene: TRBJ2-5
v_gene: TRBV14
d_gene: TRBD2
abundance: many
CDR3aa: CASSHPKLAGEETQYF
CDR3nt: TGTGCCAGCAGCCACCCTAAACTAGCGGGAGAAGAGACCCAGTACTTC

j_gene: TRBJ1-4
v_gene: TRBV7-9
d_gene: -
abundance: -
CDR3aa: CASSSPAVGLRPEKLFF
CDR3nt: TGTGCCAGCAGCTCCCCGGCCGTCGGTCTACGGCCTGAAAAACTGTTTTTT

j_gene: TRBJ2-7
v_gene: TRBV29-1
d_gene: -
abundance: many
CDR3aa: CSVVGQIGQYF
CDR3nt: TGCAGCGTTGTAGGACAAATAGGGCAGTACTTC

j_gene: TRBJ2-7
v_gene: TRBV6-5
d_gene: TRBD2
abundance: many
CDR3aa: CASKRTSGSYEQYF
CDR3nt: TGTGCCAGCAAGAGGACTAGCGGGAGCTACGAGCAGTACTTC

j_gene: TRBJ1-1
v_gene: TRBV21-1
d_gene: -
abundance: -
CDR3aa: CASSKRDRFFMNTVAFF
CDR3nt: TGTGCCAGCAGCAAGAGGGACAGATTTTTTATGAACACTGTAGCTTTCTTT

j_gene: TRBJ1-1
v_gene: TRBV29-1
d_gene: -
abundance: few
CDR3aa: CSVDTEAFF
CDR3nt: TGCAGCGTTGACACTGAAGCTTTCTTT

j_gene: TRBJ2-5
v_gene: TRBV7-7
d_gene: TRBD1
abundance: few
CDR3aa: CASSSYRGREGKTQYF
CDR3nt: TGTGCCAGCAGCTCTTACAGGGGGCGCGAGGGAAAGACCCAGTACTTC

j_gene: TRBJ1-2
v_gene: TRBV5-1
d_gene: -
abundance: few
CDR3aa: CASSPPDSDYGYTF
CDR3nt: TGCGCCAGCAGCCCACCGGACTCCGACTATGGCTACACCTTC

j_gene: TRBJ2-2
v_gene: TRBV9
d_gene: TRBD2
abundance: many
CDR3aa: CASSVIAGDGTGELFF
CDR3nt: TGTGCCAGCAGCGTCATAGCGGGAGACGGTACCGGGGAGCTGTTTTTT

j_gene: TRBJ2-3
v_gene: TRBV20-1
d_gene: TRBD2
abundance: many
CDR3aa: CSGLARPDTQYF
CDR3nt: TGCTCGGGACTAGCGAGGCCAGATACGCAGTATTTT

j_gene: TRBJ2-7
v_gene: TRBV28
d_gene: -
abundance: -
CDR3aa: CASSLAGGEQYF
CDR3nt: TGTGCCAGCAGTTTAGCCGGGGGCGAGCAGTACTTC

j_gene: TRBJ2-7
v_gene: TRBV5-4
d_gene: -
abundance: many
CDR3aa: CASSGRGRTYEQYF
CDR3nt: TGTGCCAGCAGCGGGAGGGGGCGTACCTACGAGCAGTACTTC

j_gene: TRBJ2-6
v_gene: TRBV20-1
d_gene: TRBD1
abundance: -
CDR3aa: CSAYPTFPGTGSSSGANVLTF
CDR3nt: TGCAGTGCTTACCCGACCTTTCCCGGGACAGGTTCTAGCTCTGGGGCCAACGTCCTGACTTTC

j_gene: TRBJ2-3
v_gene: TRBV7-9
d_gene: -
abundance: -
CDR3aa: CASSPARLNTDTQNF
CDR3nt: TGTGCCAGCAGCCCCGCTCGACTCAACACAGATACGCAGAATTTT

j_gene: TRBJ1-1
v_gene: TRBV7-8
d_gene: -
abundance: many
CDR3aa: CASSPPVAQGQAFF
CDR3nt: TGTGCCAGCAGCCCCCCTGTGGCCCAAGGACAAGCTTTCTTT

j_gene: TRBJ2-1
v_gene: TRBV20-1
d_gene: -
abundance: many
CDR3aa: CSASRSAYNEQFF
CDR3nt: TGCAGTGCTAGCCGATCAGCCTACAATGAGCAGTTCTTC

j_gene: TRBJ1-4
v_gene: TRBV29-1
d_gene: -
abundance: few
CDR3aa: CSVEQGHEKLFF
CDR3nt: TGCAGCGTTGAACAGGGGCACGAAAAACTGTTTTTT

j_gene: TRBJ1-5
v_gene: TRBV19
d_gene: -
abundance: many
CDR3aa: CAASLGQQPQHF
CDR3nt: TGTGCCGCCAGTTTGGGGCAACAGCCCCAGCATTTT

j_gene: TRBJ1-2
v_gene: TRBV7-6
d_gene: -
abundance: -
CDR3aa: CASSLAGNYGYTF
CDR3nt: TGTGCCAGCAGCTTAGCAGGGAACTATGGCTACACCTTC

j_gene: TRBJ2-7
v_gene: TRBV7-6
d_gene: -
abundance: many
CDR3aa: CASSLASGAAFNYEQYF
CDR3nt: TGTGCCAGCAGCTTAGCGTCAGGGGCAGCTTTCAACTACGAGCAGTACTTC

j_gene: TRBJ1-1
v_gene: TRBV6-5
d_gene: -
abundance: many
CDR3aa: CASSQGFTEAFF
CDR3nt: TGTGCCAGCAGTCAGGGGTTTACTGAAGCTTTCTTT

j_gene: TRBJ2-5
v_gene: TRBV11-3
d_gene: TRBD2
abundance: many
CDR3aa: CASSRGTSASETQYF
CDR3nt: TGTGCCAGCAGCCGTGGGACTAGCGCGTCAGAGACCCAGTACTTC

j_gene: TRBJ2-7
v_gene: TRBV29-1
d_gene: -
abundance: few
CDR3aa: CSVEDRTYEQYF
CDR3nt: TGCAGCGTTGAAGATAGGACGTACGAGCAGTACTTC

j_gene: TRBJ1-1
v_gene: TRBV28
d_gene: TRBD1
abundance: many
CDR3aa: CASRLRGEAFF
CDR3nt: TGTGCCAGCAGACTCAGGGGGGAAGCTTTCTTT

j_gene: TRBJ2-7
v_gene: TRBV20-1
d_gene: -
abundance: few
CDR3aa: CSARDTRAPPGEQYF
CDR3nt: TGCAGTGCTAGAGACACCCGGGCTCCCCCGGGAGAGCAGTACTTC

j_gene: TRBJ2-7
v_gene: TRBV28
d_gene: -
abundance: many
CDR3aa: CASSLRSYEQYF
CDR3nt: TGTGCCAGCAGTTTAAGGTCCTACGAGCAGTACTTC

j_gene: TRBJ1-3
v_gene: TRBV7-9
d_gene: -
abundance: many
CDR3aa: CASSSTPGAYSGNTIYF
CDR3nt: TGTGCCAGCAGCTCCACCCCGGGGGCTTACTCTGGAAACACCATATATTTT

j_gene: TRBJ2-5
v_gene: TRBV9
d_gene: TRBD2
abundance: -
CDR3aa: CASSTILAGAETQYF
CDR3nt: TGTGCCAGCAGCACAATACTAGCGGGAGCAGAGACCCAGTACTTC

j_gene: TRBJ2-5
v_gene: TRBV7-6
d_gene: -
abundance: few
CDR3aa: CASSLADRAKTQYF
CDR3nt: TGTGCCAGCAGCTTAGCCGACAGAGCGAAGACCCAGTACTTC

j_gene: TRBJ2-3
v_gene: TRBV20-1
d_gene: TRBD2
abundance: -
CDR3aa: CSAASGAHTDTQYF
CDR3nt: TGCAGTGCTGCTAGCGGGGCCCACACAGATACGCAGTATTTT

j_gene: TRBJ2-7
v_gene: TRBV7-8
d_gene: -
abundance: many
CDR3aa: CASSLEYEQYF
CDR3nt: TGTGCCAGCAGCTTAGAATACGAGCAGTACTTC

j_gene: TRBJ2-2
v_gene: TRBV7-6
d_gene: -
abundance: many
CDR3aa: CASSLVTSLTGELFF
CDR3nt: TGTGCCAGCAGCTTAGTAACATCATTGACCGGGGAGCTGTTTTTT

j_gene: TRBJ2-3
v_gene: TRBV9
d_gene: -
abundance: many
CDR3aa: CASSPLARGGRGTDTQYF
CDR3nt: TGTGCCAGCAGCCCACTCGCCAGGGGCGGGAGAGGGACAGATACGCAGTATTTT

j_gene: TRBJ2-1
v_gene: TRBV5-4
d_gene: -
abundance: many
CDR3aa: CASSLGPLWEFF
CDR3nt: TGTGCCAGCAGCTTGGGACCTCTTTGGGAGTTCTTC

j_gene: TRBJ2-1
v_gene: TRBV30
d_gene: -
abundance: many
CDR3aa: CAWSARAIYNEQFF
CDR3nt: TGTGCCTGGAGTGCAAGGGCCATCTACAATGAGCAGTTCTTC

j_gene: TRBJ2-1
v_gene: TRBV11-2
d_gene: -
abundance: many
CDR3aa: CASSSSPGPYNEQFF
CDR3nt: TGTGCCAGCAGCTCATCCCCAGGGCCGTACAATGAGCAGTTCTTC

j_gene: TRBJ1-2
v_gene: TRBV3-1
d_gene: -
abundance: few
CDR3aa: CASSQHRGYTF
CDR3nt: TGTGCCAGCAGCCAACACCGCGGCTACACCTTC

j_gene: TRBJ2-3
v_gene: TRBV20-1
d_gene: -
abundance: many
CDR3aa: CSASVDPSTDTQYF
CDR3nt: TGCAGTGCTAGTGTTGATCCTAGCACAGATACGCAGTATTTT

j_gene: TRBJ2-1
v_gene: TRBV7-9
d_gene: -
abundance: -
CDR3aa: CASSLAHLFYEQFF
CDR3nt: TGTGCCAGCAGCTTAGCCCATCTGTTCTATGAGCAGTTCTTC

j_gene: TRBJ1-4
v_gene: TRBV19
d_gene: -
abundance: -
CDR3aa: CASTRTINEKLFF
CDR3nt: TGTGCCAGTACCCGCACGATTAATGAAAAACTGTTTTTT

j_gene: TRBJ2-7
v_gene: TRBV7-8
d_gene: -
abundance: few
CDR3aa: CASSPIKGEQYF
CDR3nt: TGTGCCAGCAGCCCGATAAAGGGGGAGCAGTACTTC

j_gene: TRBJ2-6
v_gene: TRBV19
d_gene: -
abundance: -
CDR3aa: CASSRAGVSGANVLTF
CDR3nt: TGTGCCAGTAGTAGGGCTGGTGTCTCTGGGGCCAACGTCCTGACTTTC

j_gene: TRBJ1-6
v_gene: TRBV7-8
d_gene: -
abundance: many
CDR3aa: CASSLGGRSPLHF
CDR3nt: TGTGCCAGCAGCTTAGGCGGTCGATCACCCCTCCACTTT

j_gene: TRBJ1-5
v_gene: TRBV6-5
d_gene: -
abundance: many
CDR3aa: CASRGGGGNQPQHF
CDR3nt: TGTGCCAGCAGAGGAGGGGGGGGCAATCAGCCCCAGCATTTT

j_gene: TRBJ2-1
v_gene: TRBV27
d_gene: -
abundance: many
CDR3aa: CASSPLRGREQFF
CDR3nt: TGTGCCAGCAGCCCCCTCAGGGGTCGTGAGCAGTTCTTC

j_gene: TRBJ1-2
v_gene: TRBV5-1
d_gene: -
abundance: -
CDR3aa: CASSLEASYGYTF
CDR3nt: TGCGCCAGCAGTTTGGAGGCTTCCTATGGCTACACCTTC

j_gene: TRBJ2-7
v_gene: TRBV27
d_gene: TRBD1
abundance: many
CDR3aa: CASSLRGQGVPYEQYF
CDR3nt: TGTGCCAGCAGTTTACGTGGACAGGGCGTACCCTACGAGCAGTACTTC

j_gene: TRBJ1-4
v_gene: TRBV18
d_gene: -
abundance: many
CDR3aa: CASSPAGVNEKLFF
CDR3nt: TGTGCCAGCTCACCGGCAGGGGTTAATGAAAAACTGTTTTTT

j_gene: TRBJ2-3
v_gene: TRBV19
d_gene: -
abundance: many
CDR3aa: CASDQQGGISHTQYF
CDR3nt: TGTGCCAGTGACCAACAGGGAGGGATTAGCCATACGCAGTATTTT

j_gene: TRBJ2-1
v_gene: TRBV7-6
d_gene: TRBD2
abundance: many
CDR3aa: CASSLLAGLTYNEQFF
CDR3nt: TGTGCCAGCAGCTTACTAGCGGGATTGACCTACAATGAGCAGTTCTTC

j_gene: TRBJ2-1
v_gene: TRBV4-1
d_gene: -
abundance: -
CDR3aa: CASSFDPRNEQFF
CDR3nt: TGCGCCAGCAGCTTCGACCCCCGCAATGAGCAGTTCTTC

j_gene: TRBJ2-7
v_gene: TRBV19
d_gene: TRBD1
abundance: few
CDR3aa: CASSTGQGVSYEQYF
CDR3nt: TGTGCCAGTAGTACCGGACAGGGGGTCTCCTACGAGCAGTACTTC

j_gene: TRBJ2-5
v_gene: TRBV12-3/TRBV12-4
d_gene: -
abundance: many
CDR3aa: CASSLGLQGLETQYF
CDR3nt: TGTGCCAGCAGTTTAGGCCTTCAGGGTTTGGAGACCCAGTACTTC

j_gene: TRBJ1-6
v_gene: TRBV3-1
d_gene: TRBD1
abundance: -
CDR3aa: CASGTGTASPLHF
CDR3nt: TGTGCCAGCGGGACAGGGACGGCTTCACCCCTCCACTTT

j_gene: TRBJ1-1
v_gene: TRBV6-6
d_gene: TRBD1
abundance: many
CDR3aa: CASSYSAGGYTEAFF
CDR3nt: TGTGCCAGCAGTTACTCGGCAGGGGGGTACACTGAAGCTTTCTTT

j_gene: TRBJ2-3
v_gene: TRBV30
d_gene: TRBD2
abundance: few
CDR3aa: CGSGGEGGTDTQYF
CDR3nt: TGTGGCTCAGGTGGGGAGGGAGGCACAGATACGCAGTATTTT